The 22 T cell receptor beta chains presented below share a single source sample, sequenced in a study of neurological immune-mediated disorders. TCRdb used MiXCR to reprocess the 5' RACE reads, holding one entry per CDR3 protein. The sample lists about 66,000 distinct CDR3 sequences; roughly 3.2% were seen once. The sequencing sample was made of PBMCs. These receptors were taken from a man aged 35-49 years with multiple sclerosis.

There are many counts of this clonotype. The CDR3 loop reads CASSVTSGSYEQYF. The CDR3 DNA is TGTGCCAGCAGCGTGACTAGCGGGAGCTACGAGCAGTACTTC. This rearrangement joins TRBV5-6 to TRBJ2-7; 12 nucleotides align to TRBD2. Trimming removed 4 bases from V and 3 bases from J; junction bases left unmatched: 2. Germline CDR1 reads SGHDT; CDR2 reads YYEEEE. This CDR3 comprises 14 residues.

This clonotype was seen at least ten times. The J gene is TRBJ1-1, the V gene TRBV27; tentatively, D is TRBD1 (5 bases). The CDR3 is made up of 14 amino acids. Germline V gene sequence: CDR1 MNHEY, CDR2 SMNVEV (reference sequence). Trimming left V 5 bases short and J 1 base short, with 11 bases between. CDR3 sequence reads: CASSPGLKNTEAFF. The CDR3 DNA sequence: TGTGCCAGCAGTCCGGGACTTAAGAACACTGAAGCTTTCTTT.

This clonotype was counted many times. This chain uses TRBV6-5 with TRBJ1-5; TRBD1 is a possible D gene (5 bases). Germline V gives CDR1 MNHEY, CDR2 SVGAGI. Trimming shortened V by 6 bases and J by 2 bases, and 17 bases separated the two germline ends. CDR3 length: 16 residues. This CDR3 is CASSHMEGRGNQPQHF. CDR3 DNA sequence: TGTGCCAGCAGCCACATGGAGGGACGGGGCAATCAGCCCCAGCATTTT.

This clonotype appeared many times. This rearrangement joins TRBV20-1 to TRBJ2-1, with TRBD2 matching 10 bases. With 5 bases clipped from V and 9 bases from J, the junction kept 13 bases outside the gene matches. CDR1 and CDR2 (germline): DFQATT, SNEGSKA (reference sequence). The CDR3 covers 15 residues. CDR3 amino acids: CSASRTSGTASEQFF. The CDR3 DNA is TGCAGTGCTTCTCGGACTAGCGGCACCGCCAGTGAGCAGTTCTTC.

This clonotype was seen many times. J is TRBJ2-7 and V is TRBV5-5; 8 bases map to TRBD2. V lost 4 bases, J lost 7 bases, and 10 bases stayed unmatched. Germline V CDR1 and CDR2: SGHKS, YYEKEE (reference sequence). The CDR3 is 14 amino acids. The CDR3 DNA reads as TGTGCCAGCAGCCCTCAAGCGGGAGTAGGGGAGCAGTACTTC. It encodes CASSPQAGVGEQYF.

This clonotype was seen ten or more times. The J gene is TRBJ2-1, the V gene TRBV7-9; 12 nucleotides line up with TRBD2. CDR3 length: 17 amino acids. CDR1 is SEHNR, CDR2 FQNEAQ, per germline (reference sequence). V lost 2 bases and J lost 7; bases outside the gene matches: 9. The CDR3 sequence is CASSLFLASGGANEQFF. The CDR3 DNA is TGTGCCAGCAGCTTATTTCTGGCTAGCGGGGGGGCAAATGAGCAGTTCTTC.

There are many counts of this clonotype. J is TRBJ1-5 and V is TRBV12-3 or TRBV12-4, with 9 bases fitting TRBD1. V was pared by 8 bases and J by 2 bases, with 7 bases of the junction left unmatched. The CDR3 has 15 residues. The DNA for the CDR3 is TGTGCCAGCGGAGGCGGGACAGGGCGCAATCAGCCCCAGCATTTT. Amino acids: CASGGGTGRNQPQHF.

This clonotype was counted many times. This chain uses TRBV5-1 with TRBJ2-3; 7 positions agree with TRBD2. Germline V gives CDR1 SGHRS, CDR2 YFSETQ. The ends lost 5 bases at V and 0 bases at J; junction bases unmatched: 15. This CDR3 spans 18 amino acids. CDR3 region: CASRTRSRAGLSTDTQYF. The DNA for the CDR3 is TGCGCCAGCAGAACACGTTCCCGAGCGGGGCTAAGCACAGATACGCAGTATTTT.

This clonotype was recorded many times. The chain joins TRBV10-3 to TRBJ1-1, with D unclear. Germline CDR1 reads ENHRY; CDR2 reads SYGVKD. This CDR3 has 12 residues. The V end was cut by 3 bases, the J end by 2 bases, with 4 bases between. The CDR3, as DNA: TGTGCCATCAGTGATAGCAACACTGAAGCTTTCTTT. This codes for CAISDSNTEAFF.

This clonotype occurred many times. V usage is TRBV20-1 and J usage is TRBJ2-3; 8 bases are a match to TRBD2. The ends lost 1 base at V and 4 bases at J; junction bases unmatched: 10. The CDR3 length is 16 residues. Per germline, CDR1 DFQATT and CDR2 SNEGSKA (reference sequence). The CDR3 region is CSARVGNSGDPDTQYF. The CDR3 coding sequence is TGCAGTGCTAGAGTTGGAAATAGCGGGGACCCAGATACGCAGTATTTT.

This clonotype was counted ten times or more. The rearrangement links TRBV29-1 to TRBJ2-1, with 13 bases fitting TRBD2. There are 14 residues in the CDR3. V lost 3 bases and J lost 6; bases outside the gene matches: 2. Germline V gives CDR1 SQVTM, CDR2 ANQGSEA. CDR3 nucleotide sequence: TGCAGCGTTGAGCGGACTAGCGGGAGCAATGAGCAGTTCTTC. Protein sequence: CSVERTSGSNEQFF.

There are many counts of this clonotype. Here the CDR3 reads CASSQATFPPGGEQFF. DNA for the CDR3: TGCGCCAGCAGCCAGGCGACGTTTCCCCCCGGGGGTGAGCAGTTCTTC. The chain links TRBV4-1 to TRBJ2-1; the D gene is possibly TRBD2 (6 bases). Deletions cut 3 bases from V and 9 bases from J, with 21 bases between. Germline V CDR1 and CDR2: MGHRA, YSYEKL. The CDR3 is made up of 16 amino acids.

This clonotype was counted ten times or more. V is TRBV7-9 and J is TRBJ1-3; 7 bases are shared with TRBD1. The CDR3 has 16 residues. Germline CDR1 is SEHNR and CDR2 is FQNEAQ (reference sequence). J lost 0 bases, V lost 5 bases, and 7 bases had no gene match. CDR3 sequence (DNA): TGTGCCAGCAGCGCAAGGGACAGTCGCTCTGGAAACACCATATATTTT. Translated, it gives CASSARDSRSGNTIYF.

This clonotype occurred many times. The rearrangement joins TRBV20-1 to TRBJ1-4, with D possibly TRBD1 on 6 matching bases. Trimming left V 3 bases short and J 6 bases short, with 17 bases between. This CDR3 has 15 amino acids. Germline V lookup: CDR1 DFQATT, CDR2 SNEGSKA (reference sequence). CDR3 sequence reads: CSASELAGGHEKLFF. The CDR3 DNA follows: TGCAGTGCTAGTGAGCTTGCCGGGGGGCATGAAAAACTGTTTTTT.

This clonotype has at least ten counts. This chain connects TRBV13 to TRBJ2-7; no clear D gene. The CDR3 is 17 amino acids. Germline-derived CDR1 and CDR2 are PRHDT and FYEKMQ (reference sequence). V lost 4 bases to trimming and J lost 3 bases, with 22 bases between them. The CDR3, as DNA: TGTGCCAGCAGCTCTATAGGGCCTTTAAGAAGCAACTACGAGCAGTACTTC. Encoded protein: CASSSIGPLRSNYEQYF.

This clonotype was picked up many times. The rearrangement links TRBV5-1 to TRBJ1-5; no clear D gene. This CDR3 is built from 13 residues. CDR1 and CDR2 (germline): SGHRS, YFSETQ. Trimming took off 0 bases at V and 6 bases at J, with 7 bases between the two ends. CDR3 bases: TGCGCCAGCAGCTTGGCCTTAGGTCAGCCCCAGCATTTT. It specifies CASSLALGQPQHF.

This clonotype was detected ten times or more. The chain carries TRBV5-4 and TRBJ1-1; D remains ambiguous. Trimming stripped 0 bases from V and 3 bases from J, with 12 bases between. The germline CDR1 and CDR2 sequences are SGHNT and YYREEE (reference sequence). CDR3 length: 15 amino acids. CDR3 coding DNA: TGTGCCAGCAGCTTGGGAGTGGGCCGCGACACTGAAGCTTTCTTT. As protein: CASSLGVGRDTEAFF.

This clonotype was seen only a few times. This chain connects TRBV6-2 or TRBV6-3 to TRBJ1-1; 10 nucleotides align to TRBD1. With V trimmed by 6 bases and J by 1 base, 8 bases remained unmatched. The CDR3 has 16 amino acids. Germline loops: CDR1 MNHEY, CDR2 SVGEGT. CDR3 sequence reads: CASRLGTGVGNTEAFF. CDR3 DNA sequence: TGTGCCAGCAGGCTCGGGACAGGGGTAGGGAACACTGAAGCTTTCTTT.

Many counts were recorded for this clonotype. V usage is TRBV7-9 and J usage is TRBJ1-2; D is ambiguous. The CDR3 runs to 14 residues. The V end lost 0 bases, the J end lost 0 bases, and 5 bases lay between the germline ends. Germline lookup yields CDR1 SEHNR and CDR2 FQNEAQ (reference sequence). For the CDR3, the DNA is TGTGCCAGCAGCTTAGCACATGCTAACTATGGCTACACCTTC. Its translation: CASSLAHANYGYTF.

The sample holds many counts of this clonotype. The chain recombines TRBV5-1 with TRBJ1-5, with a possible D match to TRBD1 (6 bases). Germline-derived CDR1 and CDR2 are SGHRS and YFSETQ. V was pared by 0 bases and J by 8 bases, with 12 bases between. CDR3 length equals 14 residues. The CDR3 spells CASSLAAGGEPQHF. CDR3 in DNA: TGCGCCAGCAGCTTGGCCGCGGGGGGCGAGCCCCAGCATTTT. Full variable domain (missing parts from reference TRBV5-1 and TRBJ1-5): KAGVTQTPRYLIKTRGQQVTLSCSPISGHRSVSWYQQTPGQGLQFLFEYFSETQRNKGNFPGRFSGRQFSNSRSEMNVSTLELGDSALYLCASSLAAGGEPQHFGDGTRLSIL.

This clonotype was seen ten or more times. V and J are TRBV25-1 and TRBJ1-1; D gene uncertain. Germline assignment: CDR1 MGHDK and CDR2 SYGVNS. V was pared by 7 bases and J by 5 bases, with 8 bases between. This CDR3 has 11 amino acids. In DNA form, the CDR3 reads TGTGCCAGCATAGGCGAAACTGAAGCTTTCTTT. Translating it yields CASIGETEAFF.

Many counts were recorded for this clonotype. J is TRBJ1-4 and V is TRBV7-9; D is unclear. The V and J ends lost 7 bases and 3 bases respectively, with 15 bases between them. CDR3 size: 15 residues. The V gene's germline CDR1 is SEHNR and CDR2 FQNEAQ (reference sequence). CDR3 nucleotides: TGTGCCAGCAACGTGGGAGGGAGGTCTAATGAAAAACTGTTTTTT. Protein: CASNVGGRSNEKLFF.